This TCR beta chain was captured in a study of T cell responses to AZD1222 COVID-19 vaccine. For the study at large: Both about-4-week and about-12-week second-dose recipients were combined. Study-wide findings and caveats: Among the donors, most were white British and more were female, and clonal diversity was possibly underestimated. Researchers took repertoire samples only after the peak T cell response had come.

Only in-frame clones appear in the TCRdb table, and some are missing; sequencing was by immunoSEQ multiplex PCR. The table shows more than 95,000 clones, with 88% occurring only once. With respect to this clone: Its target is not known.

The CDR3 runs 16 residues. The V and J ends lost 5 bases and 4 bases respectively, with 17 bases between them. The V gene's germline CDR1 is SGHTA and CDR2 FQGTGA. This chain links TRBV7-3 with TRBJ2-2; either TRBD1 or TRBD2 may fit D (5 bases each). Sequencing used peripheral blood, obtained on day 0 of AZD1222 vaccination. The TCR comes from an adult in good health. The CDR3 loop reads CASSSAGAGGTGELFF. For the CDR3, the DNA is TGTGCCAGCAGCAGCGCCGGGGCAGGAGGCACCGGGGAGCTGTTTTTT.